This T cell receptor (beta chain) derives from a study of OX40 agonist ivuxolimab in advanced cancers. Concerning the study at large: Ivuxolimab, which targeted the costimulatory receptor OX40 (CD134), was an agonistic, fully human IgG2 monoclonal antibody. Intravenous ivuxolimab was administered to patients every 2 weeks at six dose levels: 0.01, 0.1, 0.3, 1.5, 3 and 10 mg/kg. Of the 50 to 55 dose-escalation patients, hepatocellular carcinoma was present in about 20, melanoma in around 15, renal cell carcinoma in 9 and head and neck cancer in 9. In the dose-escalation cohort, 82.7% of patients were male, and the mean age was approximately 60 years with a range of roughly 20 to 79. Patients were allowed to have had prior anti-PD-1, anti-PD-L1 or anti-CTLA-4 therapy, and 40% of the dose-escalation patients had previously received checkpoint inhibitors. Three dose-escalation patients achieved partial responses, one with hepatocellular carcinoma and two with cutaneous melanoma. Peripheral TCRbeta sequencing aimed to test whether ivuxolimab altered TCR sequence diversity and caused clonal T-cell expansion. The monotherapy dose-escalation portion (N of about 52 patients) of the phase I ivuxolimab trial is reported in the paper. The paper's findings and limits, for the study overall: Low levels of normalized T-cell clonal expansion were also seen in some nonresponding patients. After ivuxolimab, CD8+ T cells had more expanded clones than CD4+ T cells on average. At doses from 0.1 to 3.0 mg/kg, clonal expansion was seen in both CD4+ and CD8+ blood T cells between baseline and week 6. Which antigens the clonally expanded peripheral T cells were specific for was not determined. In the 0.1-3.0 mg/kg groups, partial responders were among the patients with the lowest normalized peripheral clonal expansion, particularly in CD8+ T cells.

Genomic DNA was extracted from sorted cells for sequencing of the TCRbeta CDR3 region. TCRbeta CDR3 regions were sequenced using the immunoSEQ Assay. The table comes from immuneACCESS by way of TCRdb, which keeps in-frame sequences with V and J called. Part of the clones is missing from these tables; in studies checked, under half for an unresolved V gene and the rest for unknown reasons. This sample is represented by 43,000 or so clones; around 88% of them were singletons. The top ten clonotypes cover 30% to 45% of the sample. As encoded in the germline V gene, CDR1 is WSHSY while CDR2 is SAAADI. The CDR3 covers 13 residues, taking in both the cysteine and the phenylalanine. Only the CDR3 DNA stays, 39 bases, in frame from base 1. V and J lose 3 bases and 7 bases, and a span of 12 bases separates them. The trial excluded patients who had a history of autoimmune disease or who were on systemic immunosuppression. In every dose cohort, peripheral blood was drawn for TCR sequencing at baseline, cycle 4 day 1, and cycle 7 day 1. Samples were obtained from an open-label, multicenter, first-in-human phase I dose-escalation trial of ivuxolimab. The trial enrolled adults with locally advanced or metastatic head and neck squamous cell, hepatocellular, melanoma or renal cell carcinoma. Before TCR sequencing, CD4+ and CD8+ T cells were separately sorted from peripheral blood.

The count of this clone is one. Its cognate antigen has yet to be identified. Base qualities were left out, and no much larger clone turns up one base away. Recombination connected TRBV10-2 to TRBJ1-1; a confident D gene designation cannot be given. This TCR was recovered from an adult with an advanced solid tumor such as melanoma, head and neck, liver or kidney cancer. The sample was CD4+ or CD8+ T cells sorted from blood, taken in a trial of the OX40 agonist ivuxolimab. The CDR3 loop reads CASSELRVSEAFF. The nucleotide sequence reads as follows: TGCGCCAGCAGTGAATTAAGGGTCAGTGAAGCTTTCTTT.